The 27 T cell receptor beta chains below were found in one sample sequenced in a study of blood T cell repertoires in COVID-19. Libraries were prepared by immunoSEQ multiplex PCR; TCRdb keeps only in-frame clonotypes and omits some of them. Here the sample spans roughly 330,000 clones, nearly 90% being singletons. The sample comprised PBMCs or T cells enriched from blood (not recorded which). All receptors come from a woman in her 30s who had recovered from COVID-19.

The chain employs TRBV5-5 and TRBJ1-2; 11 nucleotides match TRBD1. This CDR3 contains 14 residues. V lost 0 bases to trimming and J lost 8 bases; unmatched junction nucleotides: 3. Per the germline V gene, CDR1 is SGHKS and CDR2 is YYEKEE (reference sequence). DNA of the CDR3: TGTGCCAGCAGCTTGGGGGACAGGGGGTACGGCTACACCTTC. Translated: CASSLGDRGYGYTF.

The gene calls are TRBV7-2 and TRBJ1-1; D is ambiguous. The ends were cut back, 7 bases at V and 1 base at J, with 13 bases in the middle. Germline values: CDR1 SGHTA, CDR2 FQGNSA. The CDR3 runs 14 residues. The CDR3 loop is CASTPWEPNTEAFF. DNA of the CDR3: TGTGCCAGCACCCCTTGGGAGCCGAACACTGAAGCTTTCTTT.

This sequence joins TRBV6-5 and TRBJ1-2, with TRBD1 as a possible D gene (6 bases). V was pared by 8 bases and J by 3 bases, with 7 bases between. This CDR3 has 11 residues. In germline, CDR1 is MNHEY, CDR2 SVGAGI. This CDR3 is CASEGDYGYTF. The CDR3 DNA reads TGTGCCAGCGAGGGGGACTATGGCTACACCTTC.

The gene calls are TRBV4-2 and TRBJ1-1; possibly TRBD1 for D (5 bases). The CDR3 has 15 amino acids. The V and J ends lost 2 bases and 3 bases respectively, with 13 bases between them. CDR1 is LGHNA, CDR2 YNFKEQ, per germline. DNA of the CDR3: TGTGCCAGCAGCCAATCTTGGACGGGGGACACTGAAGCTTTCTTT. This sequence encodes CASSQSWTGDTEAFF.

V and J are TRBV3-1 (or the pseudogene TRBV3-2) and TRBJ2-2, with 8 bases lining up with TRBD1. CDR1 is LGHDT and CDR2 is YNNKEL in the germline V gene (reference sequence). V trimming: 3 bases; J trimming: 4 bases; junction bases outside the gene matches: 13. The CDR3 sequence is 18 residues long. In DNA form, the CDR3 reads TGTGCCAGCAGCCACTACCCCATCCAGGGGGCTTTCACCGGGGAGCTGTTTTTT. It specifies CASSHYPIQGAFTGELFF.

V usage is TRBV9 and J usage is TRBJ1-6; D might be TRBD1 (5 bases). Trimming pared 7 bases from V and 0 bases from J, leaving 8 bases between. This CDR3 comprises 14 residues. Per germline, CDR1 SGDLS and CDR2 YYNGEE. The CDR3 DNA is TGTGCCAGCGCCGACAGCTCCTATAATTCACCCCTCCACTTT. Translating it yields CASADSSYNSPLHF.

The chain uses TRBV9 and TRBJ2-3; D remains ambiguous. Trimming removed 0 bases at V and 6 bases at J, with 11 bases between. Germline V gives CDR1 SGDLS, CDR2 YYNGEE. This CDR3 has 14 amino acids. CDR3 region: CASSVVTSPDTQYF. In nucleotides, the CDR3 is TGTGCCAGCAGCGTAGTTACGAGCCCCGATACGCAGTATTTT.

V and J are TRBV19 and TRBJ1-2, with D possibly matching TRBD1 (6 bases). This CDR3 spans 15 amino acids. Germline CDR1 LNHDA, CDR2 SQIVND (reference sequence). Trimming took off 7 bases at V and 3 bases at J, with 18 bases between the two ends. The CDR3 DNA reads as TGTGCCAGTACCCTCGAACAGAGGGGGTACTATGGCTACACCTTC. Translation gives CASTLEQRGYYGYTF. The complete variable domain, with remaining parts taken from reference TRBV19 and TRBJ1-2, reads DGGITQSPKYLFRKEGQNVTLSCEQNLNHDAMYWYRQDPGQGLRLIYYSQIVNDFQKGDIAEGYSVSREKKESFPLTVTSAQKNPTAFYLCASTLEQRGYYGYTFGSGTRLTVV.

CDR3 bases: TGTGCCACCGAACTAGCGATCGGTTTTTCAGATACGCAGTATTTT. Its translation: CATELAIGFSDTQYF. V gene TRBV6-5 combines with J gene TRBJ2-3; 7 bases match TRBD2. The CDR3 is made up of 15 amino acids. V shed 10 bases, J shed 4 bases, and the junction held 14 bases outside the gene matches. Germline V CDR1 and CDR2: MNHEY, SVGAGI.

This chain connects TRBV12-3 or TRBV12-4 to TRBJ2-7; 7 nucleotides line up with TRBD1. The J segment lost 2 bases and the V segment lost 9 bases, leaving 7 bases of the junction unmatched. The CDR3 sequence is 13 residues long. CDR3 region: CASAQGTAYEQYF. CDR3 DNA sequence: TGTGCCAGTGCGCAAGGGACAGCCTACGAGCAGTACTTC.

The rearrangement links TRBV4-1 to TRBJ1-2; D not resolved. The length of the CDR3 is 15 residues. V lost 1 base, J lost 6 bases, and 15 bases lay in between. Germline V gene sequence: CDR1 MGHRA, CDR2 YSYEKL. The CDR3 here is CASSQVDPGIDGYTF. The CDR3 nucleotides are TGCGCCAGCAGCCAAGTGGATCCGGGAATAGATGGCTACACCTTC.

The gene calls are TRBV15 and TRBJ1-1; unclear D gene. Germline V gene sequence: CDR1 LNHNV, CDR2 YYDKDF (reference sequence). Trimming removed 1 base from V and 0 bases from J, with 6 bases in between. The CDR3 is made up of 14 amino acids. CDR3 nucleotide sequence: TGTGCCACCAGCAGAGCGGTGATGAACACTGAAGCTTTCTTT. This sequence encodes CATSRAVMNTEAFF.

The genes are TRBV9 and TRBJ1-5, with 9 bases identical to TRBD1. The J segment lost 6 bases and the V segment lost 0 bases, leaving 4 bases of the junction unmatched. This CDR3 comprises 15 residues. Germline assignment: CDR1 SGDLS and CDR2 YYNGEE. The CDR3 protein is CASSVVGTGFQPQHF. In nucleotides, the CDR3 is TGTGCCAGCAGCGTAGTGGGGACAGGGTTTCAGCCCCAGCATTTT.

The J gene is TRBJ1-6, the V gene TRBV3-1 (or the pseudogene TRBV3-2), with unresolved D. Germline-derived CDR1 and CDR2 are LGHDT and YNNKEL (reference sequence). Trimming stripped 4 bases from V and 7 bases from J, with 17 bases between. The CDR3 runs to 16 residues. CDR3 nucleotide sequence: TGTGCCAGCAGCCTAAAGACCGGGATGGGAAATTCACCCCTCCACTTT. Protein product: CASSLKTGMGNSPLHF.

This clone was found a few times. The V and J genes are TRBV30 and TRBJ1-1; D is ambiguous. Germline loops: CDR1 GTSNPN, CDR2 SVGIG (reference sequence). Deletions cut 2 bases from V and 4 bases from J, with 17 bases between. The CDR3 contains 15 residues. Written as DNA, the CDR3 is TGTGCCTGGAGTCCCCTGGGAGGGTTTGGCACTGAAGCTTTCTTT. It codes for CAWSPLGGFGTEAFF.

This clone was seen many times. The CDR3 spells CASRRTGNSPLHF. CDR3 in DNA: TGTGCCAGCAGGCGAACAGGGAATTCACCCCTCCACTTT. The chain recombines TRBV6-5 with TRBJ1-6; tentative D call: TRBD1 (6 bases). CDR1 is MNHEY, CDR2 SVGAGI, per germline. This CDR3 has 13 amino acids. V was trimmed by 6 bases and J by 7 bases, leaving 10 bases between them.

This chain uses TRBV29-1 with TRBJ1-2; D possibly corresponds to TRBD1 (6 bases). There are 13 residues in the CDR3. Trimming stripped 4 bases from V and 2 bases from J, with 11 bases between. Germline V gene sequence: CDR1 SQVTM, CDR2 ANQGSEA. The CDR3 nucleotides are TGCAGCGTTGGAACAGGGTCCAACTATGGCTACACCTTC. It encodes CSVGTGSNYGYTF.

This clone was picked up a small number of times. The V gene is TRBV18, the J gene TRBJ2-7; 9 bases fit TRBD1. The germline gives CDR1 KGHSH, CDR2 LQKENI. CDR3 length equals 15 residues. V was clipped by 6 bases and J by 2 bases; unmatched bases: 8. CDR3: CASSGPGQGPYEQYF. As DNA, the CDR3 is TGTGCCAGCTCGGGGCCGGGACAGGGCCCCTACGAGCAGTACTTC.

This chain links TRBV5-6 with TRBJ2-7, with a possible D match to TRBD1 (6 bases). V lost 1 base and J lost 7, with 18 bases in between. Germline V gene data show CDR1 as SGHDT and CDR2 as YYEEEE. The CDR3 covers 15 residues. The CDR3 DNA follows: TGTGCCAGCAGCTTGTACAGGGATCAACCGGGGGAGCAGTACTTC. It translates to CASSLYRDQPGEQYF.

The V gene is TRBV7-9, the J gene TRBJ1-1; D not resolved. This CDR3 region has 14 residues. CDR1 and CDR2 from the germline V gene are SEHNR and FQNEAQ (reference sequence). V was cut by 3 bases and J by 5 bases, with 13 bases left in between. The chain's CDR3 is CASSFSAGITEAFF. The DNA for the CDR3 is TGTGCCAGCAGCTTTTCCGCGGGGATTACTGAAGCTTTCTTT.

V usage is TRBV19 and J usage is TRBJ1-1; tentatively, D is TRBD1 (5 bases). CDR3 size: 19 residues. The germline CDR1 and CDR2 sequences are LNHDA and SQIVND (reference sequence). V lost 7 bases to trimming and J lost 4 bases, with 31 bases between them. The CDR3 is CASTHGGAGMRFLGTEAFF. CDR3 DNA sequence: TGTGCCAGTACCCACGGTGGGGCAGGGATGAGGTTTTTGGGCACTGAAGCTTTCTTT.

The chain is built from TRBV19 and TRBJ2-2, with 7 bases that match TRBD1. Trimming took 5 bases from V and 4 from J; bases not matched to a gene: 4. CDR1 is LNHDA and CDR2 is SQIVND in the germline V gene (reference sequence). The CDR3 contains 14 residues. CDR3 residues: CASSGTVTTGELFF. The CDR3 DNA is TGTGCCAGTAGTGGGACAGTAACCACCGGGGAGCTGTTTTTT.

The chain uses TRBV7-9 and TRBJ2-1, with 7 bases fitting TRBD1. Germline lookup yields CDR1 SEHNR and CDR2 FQNEAQ (reference sequence). V lost 5 bases, J lost 8 bases, and 3 bases stayed unmatched. CDR3 length: 12 residues. CDR3 in amino acids: CASSGQGDEQFF. The CDR3 DNA reads as TGTGCCAGCAGCGGTCAGGGGGATGAGCAGTTCTTC.

The rearrangement links TRBV30 to TRBJ1-2; 7 bases fit TRBD1. Per germline, CDR1 GTSNPN and CDR2 SVGIG (reference sequence). Trimming took 3 bases from V and 4 from J; bases not matched to a gene: 8. There are 14 residues in the CDR3. Here the CDR3 reads CAWRSGQLFYGYTF. Here the CDR3 DNA reads TGTGCCTGGAGGTCGGGACAGCTGTTCTATGGCTACACCTTC.

This chain connects TRBV6-4 to TRBJ2-7; maybe TRBD1 (5 bases). CDR1 MRHNA and CDR2 SNTAGT come from the germline V gene. The CDR3 consists of 12 residues. V lost 6 bases to trimming and J lost 4 bases, with 10 bases between them. CDR3 DNA sequence: TGTGCCAGCAGCCTCGACAGTTACGAGCAGTACTTC. It encodes CASSLDSYEQYF.

V and J are TRBV3-1 (or the pseudogene TRBV3-2) and TRBJ2-1, with unresolved D. The length of the CDR3 is 13 residues. V lost 3 bases, J lost 7 bases, and 10 bases lay in between. Germline V gene lookup returns CDR1 LGHDT and CDR2 YNNKEL (reference sequence). CDR3 DNA: TGTGCCAGCAGCCAGCTTTCAGCGAATGAGCAGTTCTTC. It is translated as CASSQLSANEQFF.

CDR3: CASNKQGAVTEAFF. The CDR3 DNA reads TGTGCCAGTAACAAACAGGGGGCTGTTACTGAAGCTTTCTTT. This chain connects TRBV19 to TRBJ1-1; 9 bases fit TRBD1. V gave up 7 bases and J gave up 5 bases; unmatched junction bases: 8. CDR3 length: 14 amino acids. The germline V gene encodes CDR1 LNHDA and CDR2 SQIVND (reference sequence).